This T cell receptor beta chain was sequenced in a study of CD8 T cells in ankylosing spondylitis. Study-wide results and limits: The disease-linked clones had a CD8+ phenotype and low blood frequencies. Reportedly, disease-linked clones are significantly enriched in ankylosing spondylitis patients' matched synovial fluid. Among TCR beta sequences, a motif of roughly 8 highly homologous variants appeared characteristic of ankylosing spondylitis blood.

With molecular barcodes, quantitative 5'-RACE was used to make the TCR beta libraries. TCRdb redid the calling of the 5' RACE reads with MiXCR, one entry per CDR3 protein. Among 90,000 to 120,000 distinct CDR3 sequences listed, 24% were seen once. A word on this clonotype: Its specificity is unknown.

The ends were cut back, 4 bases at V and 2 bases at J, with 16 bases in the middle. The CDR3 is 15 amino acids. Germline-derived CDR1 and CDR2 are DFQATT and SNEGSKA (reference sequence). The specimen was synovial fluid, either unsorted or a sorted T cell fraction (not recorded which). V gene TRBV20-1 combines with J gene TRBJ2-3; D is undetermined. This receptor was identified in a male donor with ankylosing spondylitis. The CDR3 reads CSATRERKLTDTQYF. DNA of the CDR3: TGCAGTGCTACTCGCGAGAGGAAGCTCACAGATACGCAGTATTTT.